The T cell receptor beta chain under discussion was sequenced for a study of cytomegalovirus exposure and HLA in healthy donors (TCRdb year 2017). General notes on the study: The 500 to 700 repertoires of the first cohort and the approximately 110 validation repertoires were produced on the same platform, according to a later analysis. The study aimed to test whether signatures of past pathogen exposure could be identified by cataloging public T cell receptors. High-throughput TCR immunosequencing, statistical association of individual TCRs with disease status, and machine learning were combined to predict cytomegalovirus infection status. Besides the first cohort of some 670 subjects, a separate validation cohort made up of over a hundred different subjects was used.

Overall results and qualifications from the work: According to the authors, the approach could potentially be generalized to other disease states and immunological phenotypes. Cytomegalovirus status was reported to be diagnosed by the classifier with high specificity and sensitivity in both the original and validation cohorts. In a later analysis, TCRs clustered in the first cohort were found to also tend to co-occur in the roughly 120 validation repertoires, with approximately 95% of cluster scores above 0. The study listed 164 TCR beta chains as associated with cytomegalovirus. While some public TCRs were present in many individuals, most TCR sequences turned up only very rarely across donors. All 120 or so repertoires were used to score co-occurrence in the validation cohort in a later analysis, because that analysis had no HLA typing for the cohort. In vitro tests confirmed that three of the cytomegalovirus-associated TCR beta chains recognize cytomegalovirus antigens.

The donors belonged to the validation cohort of under 150 subjects, which was separate from the roughly 670-subject first cohort. Library construction relied on the immunoSEQ multiplex PCR assay. Per the source publication's procedure: A statistical classification framework was built to diagnose cytomegalovirus status from the catalog of TCR beta chain sequences. Not all clones reach the TCRdb copy of this immuneACCESS table, which keeps in-frame sequences only. Checked studies attribute under half of the gap to unresolved V genes and leave the rest unexplained. That table supplies the V and J calls and clone size; D and trimming were determined from the DNA. The sample yields under 400,000 clones; around 90% were counted once. The top ten hold around 0.88% of the sample. Taken from the germline V gene, the CDR1 and CDR2 loops are KGHSH and LQKENI. The CDR3 spans 15 residues, from the cysteine through the phenylalanine. This entry keeps only the CDR3 DNA: 45 bases, framed from base 1. V is cut by 2 bases and J by 5 bases, and the space between the germline ends is 16 bases.

Note on this clone: The antigen it binds to is not known. Base-call qualities are not available, and no considerably larger clone is one nucleotide away.

The sequence came from a man younger than 45 in good health and CMV-seronegative. Sample: PBMCs. This chain joins TRBV18 to TRBJ2-7, with no D gene named confidently. CDR3 loop: CASSPKTGDFHEQYF. The sequenced DNA: TGTGCCAGCTCACCAAAGACGGGTGATTTTCACGAGCAGTACTTC.